Listed below are T cell receptor beta chains from one sample, sequenced in a study of read filtering for tumor transcriptome and immune sequencing. MiXCR was run by TCRdb on the reads, yielding one entry per CDR3 protein. Among approximately 60,000 distinct CDR3 sequences, approximately 22% were seen once, and the ten largest hold 17%. Sequenced: a population of CD138-negative cells sorted from bone marrow. The receptors stem from a donor aged 40 or older with multiple myeloma. Each CDR3 is given with its conserved first and last residue. Fields, in order: CDR3 length, J gene, V gene, clone size, D gene, CDR3 protein, CDR3 DNA. D genes are given only for firm matches. Clone size is not always given. Where it is, it says once, few, many or a class for expanded clones.

18 | TRBJ2-3 | TRBV13 | many | NA | CASSPRYLGGSGTDTQYF | TGTGCCAGCAGCCCCCGGTATTTGGGGGGCTCGGGCACAGATACGCAGTATTTT
13 | TRBJ2-3 | TRBV24-1 | NA | TRBD1 | CATRQGAADTQYF | TGTGCCACCAGACAGGGGGCAGCAGATACGCAGTATTTT
15 | TRBJ2-1 | TRBV29-1 | many | TRBD2 | CSVDETSPLHNEQFF | TGCAGCGTTGATGAGACTAGCCCTCTTCACAATGAGCAGTTCTTC
15 | TRBJ2-1 | TRBV7-2 | many | NA | CASSLGTLTYNEQFF | TGTGCCAGCAGCTTGGGGACTCTCACCTACAATGAGCAGTTCTTC
15 | TRBJ1-5 | TRBV5-4 | many | TRBD1 | CASSLGQGAGQPQHF | TGTGCCAGCAGCCTCGGACAGGGGGCAGGTCAGCCCCAGCATTTT
14 | TRBJ2-1 | TRBV21-1 | many | NA | CASSNTGRGNEQFF | TGTGCCAGCAGCAATACAGGGCGAGGCAATGAGCAGTTCTTC
14 | TRBJ2-3 | TRBV5-1 | many | TRBD2 | CASSPGTSGDTQYF | TGCGCCAGCAGCCCCGGGACTAGCGGGGATACGCAGTATTTT
15 | TRBJ1-1 | TRBV28 | many | NA | CASSPTQGIYTEAFF | TGTGCCAGCAGTCCCACTCAGGGAATCTACACTGAAGCTTTCTTT
13 | TRBJ1-1 | TRBV20-1 | many | NA | CSARDPRLTEAFF | TGCAGTGCTAGAGATCCCCGGCTCACTGAAGCTTTCTTT
13 | TRBJ2-6 | TRBV30 | many | NA | CAWTPGGANVLTF | TGTGCCTGGACCCCTGGGGGGGCCAACGTCCTGACTTTC
14 | TRBJ2-1 | TRBV5-5 | NA | NA | CASSPAPPVPGQLF | TGTGCCAGCAGCCCCGCCCCCCCGGTACCGGGGCAGCTCTTC
17 | TRBJ2-7 | TRBV11-1 | NA | TRBD1 | CASSGQGRRYSSYEQYF | TGTGCCAGCAGCGGACAGGGAAGACGGTATAGCTCCTACGAGCAGTACTTC
14 | TRBJ2-7 | TRBV6-5 | NA | NA | CVTFTSLSPYEQYF | TGTGTCACCTTTACGTCGTTATCACCCTACGAGCAGTACTTC
17 | TRBJ2-3 | TRBV20-1 | many | TRBD1 | CSARDGRGQGITDTQYF | TGCAGTGCTAGAGATGGACGGGGACAGGGAATTACAGATACGCAGTATTTT
20 | TRBJ2-5 | TRBV3-1 | many | TRBD2 | CASSPWRQREASEGQETQYF | TGTGCCAGCAGCCCTTGGAGACAGCGGGAGGCTTCAGAGGGCCAAGAGACCCAGTACTTC
14 | TRBJ1-5 | TRBV19 | few | NA | CASSREGRNQPQHF | TGTGCCAGTAGCCGGGAGGGACGCAATCAGCCCCAGCATTTT
14 | TRBJ2-5 | TRBV20-1 | NA | NA | CSASRTGSGETQYF | TGCAGTGCTAGCCGGACGGGGTCAGGGGAGACCCAGTACTTC
14 | TRBJ2-7 | TRBV29-1 | few | NA | CSVEARRGSYEQYF | TGCAGCGTTGAAGCCCGTCGGGGTTCCTACGAGCAGTACTTC
14 | TRBJ2-7 | TRBV6-2/TRBV6-3 | NA | TRBD2 | CASRQLAGIYEQHF | TGTGCCAGCAGACAACTAGCGGGCATCTACGAGCAGCACTTC
16 | TRBJ2-1 | TRBV29-1 | large | TRBD2 | CSALLLLSGSRNEQFF | TGCAGCGCCCTACTCCTACTAAGCGGGAGTAGAAATGAGCAGTTCTTC
16 | TRBJ2-2 | TRBV11-1 | many | NA | CASSLAAAPNTGELFF | TGTGCCAGCAGCTTAGCCGCAGCCCCGAACACCGGGGAGCTGTTTTTT
13 | TRBJ2-7 | TRBV29-1 | NA | NA | CSARSQGSHEQYF | TGCAGCGCCAGGTCCCAGGGATCCCACGAGCAGTACTTC
12 | TRBJ2-7 | TRBV29-1 | many | NA | CSVVRGPYEQYF | TGCAGCGTTGTCAGGGGTCCGTACGAGCAGTACTTC
12 | TRBJ1-1 | TRBV10-3 | many | NA | CASTPGSTEAFF | TGTGCCAGCACACCAGGGTCCACTGAAGCTTTCTTT
14 | TRBJ1-2 | TRBV7-9 | many | NA | CASSLAGEHHGYTF | TGTGCCAGCAGCTTAGCAGGGGAGCACCATGGCTACACCTTC
16 | TRBJ1-1 | TRBV14 | few | NA | CASSQDGLFLGTEAFF | TGTGCCAGCAGCCAAGATGGGCTCTTCCTTGGCACTGAAGCTTTCTTT
16 | TRBJ2-3 | TRBV6-5 | NA | NA | CASSSQGGMSTDTQYF | TGTGCCAGCAGTTCCCAGGGCGGGATGAGCACAGATACGCAGTATTTT
14 | TRBJ2-2 | TRBV19 | many | NA | CATRASASTGELFF | TGTGCCACCAGGGCGTCGGCTTCCACCGGGGAGCTGTTTTTT
15 | TRBJ1-4 | TRBV11-2 | many | NA | CASSQAQGIWEKLFF | TGTGCCAGCAGCCAAGCGCAGGGCATATGGGAAAAACTGTTTTTT
12 | TRBJ2-7 | TRBV11-2 | NA | NA | CASGSTTPEQYF | TGTGCCAGCGGCTCCACTACCCCCGAGCAGTACTTC
14 | TRBJ1-2 | TRBV5-1 | NA | NA | CASRSELDAYGYTF | TGCGCCAGCCGCTCGGAGCTAGACGCGTATGGCTACACCTTC
13 | TRBJ1-1 | TRBV29-1 | many | TRBD1 | CSVETGGNTEAFF | TGCAGCGTTGAGACAGGGGGAAACACTGAAGCTTTCTTT
15 | TRBJ2-1 | TRBV6-6 | many | TRBD1 | CASSFRTGLANEQFF | TGTGCCAGCAGTTTTCGGACAGGGCTGGCAAATGAGCAGTTCTTC
15 | TRBJ2-3 | TRBV7-3 | many | NA | CASSLRGISTDTQYF | TGTGCCAGCAGCTTAAGAGGTATTAGCACAGATACGCAGTATTTT
15 | TRBJ2-1 | TRBV6-5 | many | NA | CASSYSGSASDEQFF | TGTGCCAGCAGTTACTCGGGGTCTGCTAGTGATGAGCAGTTCTTC
16 | TRBJ1-1 | TRBV15 | many | TRBD1 | CATSISGTGLNTEAFF | TGTGCCACCAGCATCTCAGGGACAGGTTTGAACACTGAAGCTTTCTTT
13 | TRBJ2-7 | TRBV6-2/TRBV6-3 | once | NA | CASSYSASYEQYF | TGTGCCAGCAGTTACTCCGCATCCTACGAGCAGTACTTC
16 | TRBJ1-5 | TRBV18 | few | TRBD1 | CASSPPGQGSNQPQHF | TGTGCCAGCTCACCACCGGGACAGGGAAGCAATCAGCCCCAGCATTTT
12 | TRBJ1-1 | TRBV6-6 | NA | NA | CASSYAGTGTHF | TGTGCCAGCAGTTACGCGGGGACGGGGACCCACTTT
14 | TRBJ2-1 | TRBV28 | many | NA | CASSKGGSNNEQFF | TGTGCCAGCAGCAAGGGGGGTTCGAACAATGAGCAGTTCTTC
15 | TRBJ2-1 | TRBV6-1 | many | NA | CASRVQGSAYNEQFF | TGTGCCAGCAGAGTACAGGGTAGTGCCTACAATGAGCAGTTCTTC
14 | TRBJ1-6 | TRBV7-9 | NA | NA | CASSSGPYNSPLHF | TGTGCCAGCAGCTCCGGACCTTATAATTCACCCCTCCACTTT